The entry below describes one T cell receptor (beta chain). The data were obtained in a study of OX40 agonist ivuxolimab in advanced cancers. Study as a whole: Every 2 weeks, ivuxolimab was infused into the patients intravenously at between 0.01 and 10 mg/kg.

Profiled with immunoSEQ multiplex PCR; TCRdb holds only in-frame clones, not every one. The profile shows around 94,000 clones, over 75% of them singletons. This CDR3 contains 11 residues. V lost 4 bases and J lost 4, with 4 bases in between. Germline assignment: CDR1 MDHEN and CDR2 SYDVKM. The starting material was CD4+ or CD8+ T cells sorted from blood, obtained in a trial of the OX40 agonist ivuxolimab. The chain links TRBV28 to TRBJ2-5; D unclear. The clonotype originates from an adult with an advanced solid tumor such as melanoma, head and neck, liver or kidney cancer. The CDR3 reads CASSSVETQYF. The CDR3 DNA reads as TGTGCCAGCAGTTCCGTAGAGACCCAGTACTTC.